This entry lists 12 T cell receptor beta chains sequenced from one sample in a study of PD-L1 blockade in urothelial cancer. Assay used: immunoSEQ multiplex PCR; TCRdb lists only in-frame clones, some missing. The sample lists approximately 36,000 clones, approximately 80% occurring once. Time point defined: peripheral blood 6 weeks after treatment start. Material: PBMCs, obtained around atezolizumab (anti-PD-L1) treatment. These receptors all come from a man aged 35 to 55 with urothelial cancer.

The chain is built from TRBV28 and TRBJ2-5; the match to TRBD2 covers 8 bases. Trimming removed 3 bases from V and 6 bases from J; junction bases left unmatched: 9. CDR3 length: 15 residues. CDR1 and CDR2 (germline): MDHEN, SYDVKM. The CDR3 nucleotides read TGTGCCAGCAGTTTGCGGGGCGCGGGGGGACAGACCCAGTACTTC. Its protein is CASSLRGAGGQTQYF.

The chain joins TRBV11-2 to TRBJ2-2, with D perhaps TRBD1 (5 bases). Germline CDR1 is SGHAT and CDR2 is FQNNGV. CDR3 length: 15 residues. V was trimmed by 6 bases and J by 6 bases, leaving 17 bases between them. CDR3 protein: CASSPQGVGAGELFF. The CDR3 region has the DNA TGTGCCAGCAGTCCACAAGGGGTAGGGGCCGGGGAGCTGTTTTTT.

J is TRBJ2-3 and V is TRBV29-1; D remains ambiguous. This CDR3 is built from 12 residues. V was shortened by 7 bases and J by 6 bases, with 14 bases between the two germline ends. Per germline, CDR1 SQVTM and CDR2 ANQGSEA. The CDR3: CSGGYHGDTQYF. Written as DNA, the CDR3 is TGCAGCGGCGGCTATCATGGGGATACGCAGTATTTT.

The chain couples TRBV19 to TRBJ2-2, with 13 bases aligning to TRBD2. V shed 7 bases, J shed 0 bases, and the junction held 8 bases outside the gene matches. Germline V gives CDR1 LNHDA, CDR2 SQIVND (reference sequence). The CDR3 contains 18 residues. CDR3 in amino acids: CASTTGLAGHPNTGELFF. CDR3 DNA sequence: TGTGCCAGTACCACGGGACTAGCGGGACACCCGAACACCGGGGAGCTGTTTTTT. Full variable domain (rest looked up from reference TRBV19 and TRBJ2-2): DGGITQSPKYLFRKEGQNVTLSCEQNLNHDAMYWYRQDPGQGLRLIYYSQIVNDFQKGDIAEGYSVSREKKESFPLTVTSAQKNPTAFYLCASTTGLAGHPNTGELFFGEGSRLTVL.

The rearrangement joins TRBV27 to TRBJ1-5; possibly TRBD1 for D (5 bases). From germline, CDR1 is MNHEY and CDR2 SMNVEV (reference sequence). CDR3 length equals 13 residues. Trimming took 3 bases from V and 7 from J, leaving 10 bases between them. CDR3 loop: CASSFRVRQPQHF. The CDR3 DNA reads TGTGCCAGCAGTTTCAGGGTACGGCAGCCCCAGCATTTT.

In this sample, this clone turned up a few times. Mismatch with germline at one junction end may stem from a read error. This chain uses TRBV2 with TRBJ2-7; perhaps TRBD1 as D (6 bases). The CDR3 length is 13 residues. Per the germline V gene, CDR1 is SNHLY and CDR2 is FYNNEI. CDR3 in amino acids: CASSVGRTDPLDF. CDR3 in DNA: TGTGCCAGCAGTGTAGGTCGGACAGACCCATTGGACTTC.

V usage is TRBV11-2 and J usage is TRBJ1-4; TRBD1 matches at 9 bases. V gave up 5 bases and J gave up 0 bases; unmatched junction bases: 4. The CDR3 has 16 residues. The germline V gene encodes CDR1 SGHAT and CDR2 FQNNGV. CDR3 residues: CASSLTGGATNEKLFF. DNA for the CDR3: TGTGCCAGCAGCCTGACAGGGGGTGCAACTAATGAAAAACTGTTTTTT.

The chain is built from TRBV13 and TRBJ2-7; possibly TRBD2 for D (5 bases). The ends were cut back, 4 bases at V and 0 bases at J, with 16 bases in the middle. Per germline, CDR1 PRHDT and CDR2 FYEKMQ (reference sequence). The CDR3 covers 16 residues. The CDR3 loop is CASSSRGGPTSYEQYF. CDR3 DNA sequence: TGTGCCAGCAGCTCCCGTGGAGGCCCGACCTCCTACGAGCAGTACTTC.

The chain employs TRBV5-5 and TRBJ2-7; TRBD1 agrees at 9 bases. The germline gives CDR1 SGHKS, CDR2 YYEKEE (reference sequence). This CDR3 region has 17 residues. J lost 3 bases, V lost 1 base, and 11 bases had no gene match. The CDR3 DNA is TGTGCCAGCAGCTTGCAGGGACAGGGAACCCGAGTCTACGAGCAGTACTTC. Its protein product is CASSLQGQGTRVYEQYF.

The chain recombines TRBV6-6 with TRBJ1-1, with TRBD1 matching 9 bases. CDR3 size: 16 residues. V lost 4 bases, J lost 1 base, and 7 bases stayed unmatched. CDR1 and CDR2 (germline): MNHNY, SVGAGI (reference sequence). CDR3 residues: CASSSNSGQGNTEAFF. CDR3 coding DNA: TGTGCCAGCAGTTCCAACTCGGGACAGGGGAACACTGAAGCTTTCTTT.

The chain has TRBV28 and TRBJ2-1; tentatively, D is TRBD2 (5 bases). The CDR3 length is 17 residues. The V gene's germline CDR1 is MDHEN and CDR2 SYDVKM. Trimming stripped 7 bases from V and 0 bases from J, with 19 bases between. The chain's CDR3 is CASTSSGLPSSYNEQFF. CDR3 bases: TGTGCCAGCACCTCGAGCGGACTGCCTAGCTCCTACAATGAGCAGTTCTTC. Based on the CDR3 plus reference TRBV28 and TRBJ2-1, the full variable domain is DVKVTQSSRYLVKRTGEKVFLECVQDMDHENMFWYRQDPGLGLRLIYFSYDVKMKEKGDIPEGYSVSREKKERFSLILESASTNQTSMYLCASTSSGLPSSYNEQFFGPGTRLTVL.

Only a few counts were recorded for this clone. The V and J genes are TRBV6-1 and TRBJ1-2; TRBD1 is a possible D gene (5 bases). Deletions cut 10 bases from V and 2 bases from J, with 8 bases between. The CDR3 has 11 residues. The germline V gene has CDR1 MNHNS and CDR2 SASEGT. The CDR3 DNA is TGTGCCACGACAGTGAACTATGGCTACACCTTC. Protein product: CATTVNYGYTF.